This T cell receptor (beta chain) came from a study of OX40 agonist ivuxolimab in advanced cancers. As regards this clone: Likely a read error: the CDR3 ends without its conserved phenylalanine or tryptophan.

Method: immunoSEQ multiplex PCR; TCRdb's copy keeps in-frame clones and lacks some. The sample contains about 98,000 clones, around 88% of which appear only once. Blood specimens came from baseline, cycle 4 day 1, and cycle 7 day 1. The receptor's source is an adult with an advanced solid tumor such as melanoma, head and neck, liver or kidney cancer. Sequenced material: CD4+ or CD8+ T cells sorted from blood, taken in a trial of the OX40 agonist ivuxolimab.

Written as DNA, the CDR3 is TGTGCCAGCCTGGACAGGAACAATTCACCCCTCCACCTT. The encoded protein is CASLDRNNSPLHL. The chain uses TRBV6-1 and TRBJ1-6; 7 positions agree with TRBD1. After removal of 8 bases from V and 7 bases from J, the junction contained 5 bases not matched to a gene. Germline V gives CDR1 MNHNS, CDR2 SASEGT. The CDR3 loop spans 13 amino acids.